These T cell receptor beta chains were read from a single sample in a study of blood T cell repertoires in COVID-19. TCRdb's table, derived via immunoSEQ multiplex PCR, lists solely in-frame clones and lacks some. The table shows 200,000 to 300,000 clones, with around four fifths occurring only once. Sequencing was done on a sample of peripheral blood. The receptors originated from a man aged 55 to 69 with acute or convalescent COVID-19. The CDR3 runs from the conserved cysteine through the conserved F or W. Fields, in order: D gene, V gene, J gene, clone size, CDR3 protein, CDR3 DNA. D genes are given only for firm matches. Clone size is given for some rows only: seen once, a few or many times, or a class if the clone is expanded.

NA	TRBV10-1	TRBJ1-5	NA	CASSQGLGQPQHF	TGCGCCAGCAGCCAGGGGCTAGGTCAGCCCCAGCATTTT
NA	TRBV5-6	TRBJ2-4	NA	CASSQLGSSPLLNIQYF	TGTGCCAGCAGTCAGCTCGGGTCCTCGCCCCTCTTAAACATTCAGTACTTC
NA	TRBV7-6	TRBJ2-7	NA	CASSLAPAGLGEQYF	TGTGCCAGCAGCTTAGCGCCGGCAGGTCTCGGCGAGCAGTACTTC
TRBD1	TRBV6-5	TRBJ2-7	NA	CASRGTGGSYEQYF	TGTGCCAGCAGAGGGACAGGGGGCTCCTACGAGCAGTACTTC
NA	TRBV30	TRBJ2-7	NA	CAWSVERLGEQYF	TGTGCCTGGAGTGTAGAACGGCTAGGAGAGCAGTACTTC
TRBD2	TRBV7-9	TRBJ2-7	NA	CASSLAGGVSEQYF	TGTGCCAGCAGCTTAGCCGGGGGGGTTTCCGAGCAGTACTTC
NA	TRBV7-9	TRBJ2-1	NA	CASSFFRENNEQFF	TGTGCCAGCAGCTTCTTCCGCGAGAACAATGAGCAGTTCTTC
TRBD1	TRBV5-1	TRBJ2-2	NA	CASSLGQGNTGELFF	TGCGCCAGCAGCTTAGGACAGGGGAACACCGGGGAGCTGTTTTTT
NA	TRBV5-8	TRBJ1-1	NA	CASSLLDTEAFF	TGTGCCAGCAGCTTGCTAGACACTGAAGCTTTCTTT
TRBD2	TRBV9	TRBJ2-7	NA	CASSVERTSVYSEQYF	TGTGCCAGCAGCGTAGAAAGGACTAGCGTTTACAGCGAGCAGTACTTC
TRBD2	TRBV19	TRBJ2-5	NA	CASSTRLAGVLETQYF	TGTGCCAGTAGTACAAGACTAGCGGGAGTCCTGGAGACCCAGTACTTC
NA	TRBV6-5	TRBJ2-1	once	CASSYSVSGRNEQFF	TGTGCCAGCAGTTACTCGGTTTCGGGGAGGAATGAGCAGTTCTTC
NA	TRBV6-2/TRBV6-3	TRBJ2-1	NA	CASSGHRYNEQFF	TGTGCCAGCAGCGGACATCGATACAATGAGCAGTTCTTC
NA	TRBV18	TRBJ2-7	NA	CASSPQGKEYEQYF	TGTGCCAGCTCACCCCAGGGGAAGGAGTACGAGCAGTACTTC
NA	TRBV19	TRBJ2-2	NA	CASSMKGSYTGELFF	TGTGCCAGTAGTATGAAGGGGTCCTACACCGGGGAGCTGTTTTTT
TRBD2	TRBV2	TRBJ2-1	NA	CANSDGRLAIDEQFF	TGTGCCAACTCGGACGGGAGACTAGCGATCGATGAGCAGTTCTTC
NA	TRBV19	TRBJ1-5	NA	CATLEGGEFFNQPQHF	TGTGCCACCTTGGAGGGGGGGGAGTTTTTCAATCAGCCCCAGCATTTT
TRBD1	TRBV6-2/TRBV6-3	TRBJ1-5	few	CASSNPPGTVNQPQHF	TGTGCCAGCAGTAACCCCCCTGGGACAGTCAATCAGCCCCAGCATTTT
NA	TRBV7-2	TRBJ1-4	NA	CASSSTGWGLNEKLFF	TGTGCCAGCAGCTCAACAGGGTGGGGCCTTAATGAAAAACTGTTTTTT
NA	TRBV20-1	TRBJ2-7	few	CSASAPRGSYEQYF	TGCAGTGCTAGTGCCCCCCGAGGTTCCTACGAGCAGTACTTC
TRBD1	TRBV3-1/TRBV3-2	TRBJ2-5	NA	CASLPGQGVQETQYF	TGTGCCAGTCTTCCGGGACAGGGAGTACAAGAGACCCAGTACTTC
TRBD2	TRBV10-1	TRBJ2-1	NA	CASSESRRLTSGGEQFF	TGCGCCAGCAGTGAGTCTAGGAGACTGACTAGCGGGGGTGAGCAGTTCTTC
TRBD1	TRBV5-4	TRBJ1-4	few	CASSRFGTADEKLFF	TGTGCCAGCAGCCGTTTCGGGACAGCGGATGAAAAACTGTTTTTT
TRBD2	TRBV5-1	TRBJ2-7	NA	CASSLEGTSGNEQYF	TGCGCCAGCAGCTTGGAAGGGACTAGCGGCAACGAGCAGTACTTC
NA	TRBV3-1/TRBV3-2	TRBJ2-7	few	CASSQDRHRTYEQYF	TGTGCCAGCAGCCAAGACAGGCACCGGACCTACGAGCAGTACTTC
TRBD1	TRBV4-1	TRBJ1-2	NA	CASSQDKTGYGYTF	TGCGCCAGCAGCCAAGATAAGACAGGGTACGGCTACACCTTC
TRBD1	TRBV18	TRBJ1-1	NA	CASSSRTGGTEAFF	TGTGCCAGCTCTTCGAGGACAGGGGGCACTGAAGCTTTCTTT
NA	TRBV11-1	TRBJ2-5	NA	CASSLSGIQETQYF	TGTGCCAGCAGCTTATCCGGTATCCAAGAGACCCAGTACTTC
TRBD1	TRBV5-1	TRBJ2-6	NA	CASSLGAGGSGANVLTF	TGCGCCAGCAGCTTGGGGGCAGGGGGCTCTGGGGCCAACGTCCTGACTTTC
TRBD1	TRBV10-3	TRBJ1-1	few	CAISASGTGNTEAFF	TGTGCCATCAGTGCCTCCGGGACAGGGAACACTGAAGCTTTCTTT
TRBD1	TRBV6-6	TRBJ2-7	few	CASSYMGQGEQYF	TGTGCCAGCAGTTACATGGGACAGGGCGAGCAGTACTTC
NA	TRBV9	TRBJ1-5	NA	CASSVDGHSNQPQHF	TGTGCCAGCAGCGTAGATGGGCATAGCAATCAGCCCCAGCATTTT
TRBD2	TRBV7-9	TRBJ2-7	NA	CASTRGSGLAIDEQYF	TGTGCCAGCACCCGAGGGTCGGGACTAGCGATCGACGAGCAGTACTTC
NA	TRBV15	TRBJ1-6	few	CATSRGQGINSPLHF	TGTGCCACCAGCAGAGGTCAGGGGATTAATTCACCCCTCCACTTT
TRBD1	TRBV7-2	TRBJ2-3	NA	CASSSTGAGDTQYF	TGTGCCAGCAGCTCGACAGGGGCAGGAGATACGCAGTATTTT
NA	TRBV19	TRBJ2-6	NA	CASSIGGARGANVLTF	TGTGCCAGTAGTATTGGGGGGGCGCGCGGGGCCAACGTCCTGACTTTC
TRBD1	TRBV7-3	TRBJ2-3	few	CASSPVQGSDTQYF	TGTGCCAGCAGCCCCGTACAGGGGTCAGATACGCAGTATTTT